In its sample, the clone carrying this T cell receptor beta chain was seen a few times. Antigen specificity is unknown. This entry belongs to a study of spatial heterogeneity in lung cancer. Study-level findings and limits: Ubiquitous expanded tumor TCRs showed up in blood more at resection than follow-up.

As for time point: sample taken at primary tumor resection. Whole RNA, isolated from tumor, nontumor lung or frozen PBMC, was sequenced without prior sorting. TCRdb passed the 5' RACE reads through MiXCR, listing each CDR3 protein once. The sample holds around 87,000 distinct CDR3 sequences; 9.5% to 15% are singletons and the top ten take 35% to 50%. The CDR3 is made up of 13 amino acids. The germline V gene encodes CDR1 SGHRS and CDR2 YFSETQ. V lost 2 bases to trimming and J lost 3 bases, with 5 bases between them. V gene TRBV5-1 combines with J gene TRBJ2-2; no clear D. The sequenced sample was PBMCs, obtained at surgery. The sequence was collected from a male donor with early-stage non-small cell lung cancer. The CDR3 region has the DNA TGCGCCAGCAGCTTCCCGGACACCGGGGAGCTGTTTTTT. It specifies CASSFPDTGELFF.